This record covers a single T cell receptor beta chain. Its antigen is unidentified. Between the trimmed V and J ends, which lost 3 bases and 7 bases, there was a span of 12 bases. The germline gives CDR1 SGHTA, CDR2 FQGTGA. The CDR3 spans 14 residues. This entry is derived from a study of vaccination and CD4 T cells after COVID-19. The assay that was used to sequence DNA from cultured CD4+ T cells was the Oncomine TCR Beta short-read assay. Each CDR3 protein gets one entry after TCRdb re-called the PCR reads with MiXCR. The sample has some 12,000 distinct CDR3 sequences, 60% seen once. The treatment: roughly 11-day PBMC culture with coronavirus spike peptide pools or control peptides (ViraFEST assay).

This chain uses TRBV7-3 with TRBJ2-2; D is possibly TRBD1 (5 bases). The specimen comprised CD4+ T cells from blood, cultured in vitro, sampled before SARS-CoV-2 vaccination. The sequence was obtained from a human donor who had recovered from COVID-19. The CDR3 DNA reads TGTGCCAGCAGCTTGTACCAGGGCCGCGGGGAGCTGTTTTTT. This encodes CASSLYQGRGELFF. Supplemented by reference TRBV7-3 and TRBJ2-2, the full variable domain reads GAGVSQTPSNKVTEKGKYVELRCDPISGHTALYWYRQSLGQGPEFLIYFQGTGAADDSGLPNDRFFAVRPEGSVSTLKIQRTERGDSAVYLCASSLYQGRGELFFGEGSRLTVL.